Listed below are T cell receptor beta chains from one sample, sequenced in a study of cytomegalovirus exposure and HLA in healthy donors. The protocol was immunoSEQ multiplex PCR, while the TCRdb copy is restricted to in-frame clones and leaves out a portion. The table records fewer than 250,000 clones, roughly 84% of them present only once. The sequenced sample was PBMCs. The receptors derive from a woman aged 18-35 years in good health and CMV-seropositive. CDR3s include the opening cysteine and the closing phenylalanine or tryptophan. A D gene is named only where the DNA matches it firmly. Clone size is given for some rows only: seen once, a few or many times, or a class if the clone is expanded.

clone_size: NA; v_call: TRBV7-9; d_call: NA; j_call: TRBJ2-7; cdr3_aa: CASSSGGSPTEQYF; cdr3_nt: TGTGCCAGCAGCTCTGGGGGGAGTCCGACGGAGCAGTACTTC
clone_size: NA; v_call: TRBV15; d_call: TRBD1; j_call: TRBJ2-7; cdr3_aa: CATSRPGQGDYEQYF; cdr3_nt: TGTGCCACCAGCAGACCGGGACAGGGAGACTACGAGCAGTACTTC
clone_size: NA; v_call: TRBV7-9; d_call: NA; j_call: TRBJ2-7; cdr3_aa: CASRGLSYEQYF; cdr3_nt: TGTGCCAGCAGAGGACTCTCCTACGAGCAGTACTTC
clone_size: NA; v_call: TRBV27; d_call: TRBD1; j_call: TRBJ1-4; cdr3_aa: CASSFGYRTGRRSGNEKLFF; cdr3_nt: TGTGCCAGCAGTTTCGGCTACCGGACAGGGCGGAGATCAGGTAATGAAAAACTGTTTTTT
clone_size: NA; v_call: TRBV2; d_call: TRBD2; j_call: TRBJ2-5; cdr3_aa: CASRIAGETQYF; cdr3_nt: TGTGCCAGCAGAATAGCGGGAGAGACCCAGTACTTC
clone_size: once; v_call: TRBV2; d_call: TRBD2; j_call: TRBJ2-5; cdr3_aa: CASSGGLGAGEETQYF; cdr3_nt: TGTGCCAGCAGTGGGGGCCTGGGAGCGGGAGAAGAGACCCAGTACTTC
clone_size: NA; v_call: TRBV7-2; d_call: TRBD1; j_call: TRBJ2-7; cdr3_aa: CASSSSGQGVYEQYF; cdr3_nt: TGTGCCAGCAGCTCAAGCGGACAGGGGGTCTACGAGCAGTACTTC
clone_size: NA; v_call: TRBV28; d_call: NA; j_call: TRBJ2-4; cdr3_aa: CASSRDSPAKNIQYF; cdr3_nt: TGTGCCAGCAGCCGAGACAGTCCAGCCAAAAACATTCAGTACTTC
clone_size: NA; v_call: TRBV27; d_call: TRBD2; j_call: TRBJ2-1; cdr3_aa: CASSLSASGSINEQFF; cdr3_nt: TGTGCCAGCAGTTTATCGGCTAGCGGGAGTATAAATGAGCAGTTCTTC
clone_size: NA; v_call: TRBV5-4; d_call: NA; j_call: TRBJ1-1; cdr3_aa: CASSSSLEAFF; cdr3_nt: TGTGCCAGCAGTAGCAGCCTTGAAGCTTTCTTT
clone_size: NA; v_call: TRBV4-1; d_call: NA; j_call: TRBJ2-1; cdr3_aa: CASSQGFTSSYNEQFF; cdr3_nt: TGCGCCAGCAGCCAAGGGTTCACTAGCTCCTACAATGAGCAGTTCTTC
clone_size: NA; v_call: TRBV5-1; d_call: NA; j_call: TRBJ2-3; cdr3_aa: CASTQSGGRTDTQYF; cdr3_nt: TGCGCCAGCACCCAATCGGGCGGGCGCACAGATACGCAGTATTTT
clone_size: NA; v_call: TRBV19; d_call: NA; j_call: TRBJ2-7; cdr3_aa: CASSRDSWGYEQYF; cdr3_nt: TGTGCCAGTAGTAGGGACTCTTGGGGCTACGAGCAGTACTTC
clone_size: NA; v_call: TRBV27; d_call: TRBD2; j_call: TRBJ2-1; cdr3_aa: CASSRGTSGGPGDEQFF; cdr3_nt: TGTGCCAGCAGCCGCGGGACTAGCGGGGGACCGGGGGATGAGCAGTTCTTC